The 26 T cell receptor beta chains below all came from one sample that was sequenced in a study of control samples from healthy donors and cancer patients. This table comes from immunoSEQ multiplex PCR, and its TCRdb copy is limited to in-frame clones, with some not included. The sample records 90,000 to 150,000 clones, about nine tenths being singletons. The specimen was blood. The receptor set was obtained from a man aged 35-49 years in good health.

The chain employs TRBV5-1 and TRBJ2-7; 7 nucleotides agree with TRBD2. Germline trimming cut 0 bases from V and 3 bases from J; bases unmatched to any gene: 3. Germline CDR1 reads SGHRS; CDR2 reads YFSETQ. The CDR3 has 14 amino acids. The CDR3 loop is CASSLDGGSYEQYF. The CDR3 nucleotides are TGCGCCAGCAGCTTGGACGGCGGGAGCTACGAGCAGTACTTC.

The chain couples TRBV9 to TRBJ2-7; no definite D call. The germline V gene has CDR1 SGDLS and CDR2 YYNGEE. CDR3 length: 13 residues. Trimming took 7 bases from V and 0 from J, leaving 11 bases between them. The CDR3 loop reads CASGPKSSYEQYF. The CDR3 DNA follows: TGTGCCAGCGGGCCTAAGAGCTCCTACGAGCAGTACTTC.

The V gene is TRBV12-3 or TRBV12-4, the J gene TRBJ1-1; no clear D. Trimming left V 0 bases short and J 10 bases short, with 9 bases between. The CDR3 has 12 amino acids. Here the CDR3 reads CASSLARNAAFF. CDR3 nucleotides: TGTGCCAGCAGTTTAGCTAGAAACGCAGCTTTCTTT.

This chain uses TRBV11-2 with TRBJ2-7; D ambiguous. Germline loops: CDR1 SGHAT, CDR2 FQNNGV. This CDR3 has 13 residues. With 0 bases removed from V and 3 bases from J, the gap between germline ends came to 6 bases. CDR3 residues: CASSLDQDYEQYF. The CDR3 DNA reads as TGTGCCAGCAGCTTAGATCAGGACTACGAGCAGTACTTC. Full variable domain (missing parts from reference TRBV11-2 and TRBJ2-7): EAGVAQSPRYKIIEKRQSVAFWCNPISGHATLYWYQQILGQGPKLLIQFQNNGVVDDSQLPKDRFSAERLKGVDSTLKIQPAKLEDSAVYLCASSLDQDYEQYFGPGTRLTVT.

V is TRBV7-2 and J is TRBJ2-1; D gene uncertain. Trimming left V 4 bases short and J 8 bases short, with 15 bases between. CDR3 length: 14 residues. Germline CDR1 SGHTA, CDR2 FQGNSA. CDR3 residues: CASSYRAYSHEQFF. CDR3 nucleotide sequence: TGTGCCAGCAGCTACCGGGCTTACAGCCATGAGCAGTTCTTC.

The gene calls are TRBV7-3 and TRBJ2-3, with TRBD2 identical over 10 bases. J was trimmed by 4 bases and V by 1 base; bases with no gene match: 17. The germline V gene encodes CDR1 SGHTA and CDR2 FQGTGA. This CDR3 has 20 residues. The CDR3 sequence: CASSLSPRGAGGMGSDTQYF. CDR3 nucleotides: TGTGCCAGCAGCTTAAGCCCCCGGGGAGCGGGGGGGATGGGGTCAGATACGCAGTATTTT.

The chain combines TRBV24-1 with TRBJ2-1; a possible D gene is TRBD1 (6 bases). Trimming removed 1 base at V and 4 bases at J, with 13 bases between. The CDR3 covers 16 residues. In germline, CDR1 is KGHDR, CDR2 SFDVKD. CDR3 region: CATSDFLGDTYNEQFF. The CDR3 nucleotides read TGTGCCACCAGTGATTTTCTAGGGGACACATACAATGAGCAGTTCTTC.

The CDR3 DNA is TGTGCCAGCTCACCACCGGAGGCACGGGATACGCAGTATTTT. This gives the protein CASSPPEARDTQYF. The rearrangement links TRBV18 to TRBJ2-3; perhaps TRBD2 as D (5 bases). The V and J ends lost 0 bases and 6 bases respectively, with 10 bases between them. The length of the CDR3 is 14 residues. Per the germline V gene, CDR1 is KGHSH and CDR2 is LQKENI.

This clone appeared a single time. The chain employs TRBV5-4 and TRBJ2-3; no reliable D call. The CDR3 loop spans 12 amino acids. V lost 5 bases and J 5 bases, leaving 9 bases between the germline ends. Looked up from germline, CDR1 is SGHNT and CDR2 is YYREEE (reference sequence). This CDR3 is CASSWDGDTQYF. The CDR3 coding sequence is TGTGCCAGCAGTTGGGATGGAGATACGCAGTATTTT.

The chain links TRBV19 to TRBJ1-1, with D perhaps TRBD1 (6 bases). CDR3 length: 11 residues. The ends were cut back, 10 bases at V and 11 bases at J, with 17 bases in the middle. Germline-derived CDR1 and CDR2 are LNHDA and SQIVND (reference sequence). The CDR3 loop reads CATRNRVRAFF. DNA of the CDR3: TGTGCCACCCGAAACAGGGTTCGGGCTTTCTTT.

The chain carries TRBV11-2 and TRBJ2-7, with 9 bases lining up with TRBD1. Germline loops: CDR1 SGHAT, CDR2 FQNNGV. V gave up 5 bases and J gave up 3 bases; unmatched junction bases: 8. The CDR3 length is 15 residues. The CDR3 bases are TGTGCCAGCAGCGACCGGGACAGGGCTCGCTACGAGCAGTACTTC. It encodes CASSDRDRARYEQYF.

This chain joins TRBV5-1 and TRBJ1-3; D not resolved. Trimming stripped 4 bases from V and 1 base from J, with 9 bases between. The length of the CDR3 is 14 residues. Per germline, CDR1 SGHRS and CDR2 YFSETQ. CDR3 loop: CASSPFGSGNTIYF. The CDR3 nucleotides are TGCGCCAGCAGCCCCTTTGGGTCTGGAAACACCATATATTTT.

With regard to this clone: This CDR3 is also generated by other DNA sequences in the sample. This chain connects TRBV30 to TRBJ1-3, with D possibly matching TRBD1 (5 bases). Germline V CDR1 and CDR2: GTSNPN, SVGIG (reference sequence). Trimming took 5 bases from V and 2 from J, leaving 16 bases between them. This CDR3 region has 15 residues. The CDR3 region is CAWSLQGLTGNTIYF. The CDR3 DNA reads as TGTGCCTGGTCGCTGCAGGGACTTACTGGAAACACCATATATTTT. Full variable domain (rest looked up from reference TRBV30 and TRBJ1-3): SQTIHQWPATLVQPVGSPLSLECTVEGTSNPNLYWYRQAAGRGLQLLFYSVGIGQISSEVPQNLSASRPQDRQFILSSKKLLLSDSGFYLCAWSLQGLTGNTIYFGEGSWLTVV.

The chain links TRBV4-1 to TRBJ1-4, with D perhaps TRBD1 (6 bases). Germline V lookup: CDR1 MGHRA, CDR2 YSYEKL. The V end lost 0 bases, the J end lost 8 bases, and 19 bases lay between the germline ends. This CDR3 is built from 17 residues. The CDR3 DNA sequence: TGCGCCAGCAGCCAAGAATGGGTTGGGCAGGGGAACGAAAAACTGTTTTTT. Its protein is CASSQEWVGQGNEKLFF.

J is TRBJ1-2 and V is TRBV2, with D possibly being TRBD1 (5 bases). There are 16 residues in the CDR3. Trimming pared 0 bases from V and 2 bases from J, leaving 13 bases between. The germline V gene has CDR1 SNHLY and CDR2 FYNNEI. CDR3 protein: CASSEAAGTENYGYTF. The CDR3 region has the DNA TGTGCCAGCAGTGAAGCGGCGGGGACGGAAAACTATGGCTACACCTTC.

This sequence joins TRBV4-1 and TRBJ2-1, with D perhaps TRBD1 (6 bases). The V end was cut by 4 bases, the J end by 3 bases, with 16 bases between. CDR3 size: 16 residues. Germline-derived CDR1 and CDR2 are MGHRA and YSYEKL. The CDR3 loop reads CASSPRQALSYNEQFF. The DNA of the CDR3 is TGCGCCAGCAGCCCGCGACAGGCTCTAAGCTACAATGAGCAGTTCTTC.

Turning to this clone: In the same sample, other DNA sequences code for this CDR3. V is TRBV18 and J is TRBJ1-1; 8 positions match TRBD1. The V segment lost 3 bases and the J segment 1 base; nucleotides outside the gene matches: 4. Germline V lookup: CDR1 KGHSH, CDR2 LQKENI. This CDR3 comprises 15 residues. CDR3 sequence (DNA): TGTGCCAGCTCACCTCGACAGGGGAAGAACACTGAAGCTTTCTTT. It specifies CASSPRQGKNTEAFF.

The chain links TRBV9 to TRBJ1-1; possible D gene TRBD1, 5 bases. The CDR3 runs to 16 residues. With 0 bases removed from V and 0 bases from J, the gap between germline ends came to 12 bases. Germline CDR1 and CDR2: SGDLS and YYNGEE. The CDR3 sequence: CASSVVTARLNTEAFF. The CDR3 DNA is TGTGCCAGCAGCGTAGTGACAGCCAGATTGAACACTGAAGCTTTCTTT. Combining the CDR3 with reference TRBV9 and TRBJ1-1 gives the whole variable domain DSGVTQTPKHLITATGQRVTLRCSPRSGDLSVYWYQQSLDQGLQFLIQYYNGEERAKGNILERFSAQQFPDLHSELNLSSLELGDSALYFCASSVVTARLNTEAFFGQGTRLTVV.

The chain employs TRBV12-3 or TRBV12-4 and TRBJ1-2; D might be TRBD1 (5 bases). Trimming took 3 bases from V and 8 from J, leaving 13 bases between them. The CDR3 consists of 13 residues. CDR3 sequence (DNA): TGTGCCAGCAGTTTTGCCAGGGTAGGAGGCTACACCTTC. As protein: CASSFARVGGYTF.

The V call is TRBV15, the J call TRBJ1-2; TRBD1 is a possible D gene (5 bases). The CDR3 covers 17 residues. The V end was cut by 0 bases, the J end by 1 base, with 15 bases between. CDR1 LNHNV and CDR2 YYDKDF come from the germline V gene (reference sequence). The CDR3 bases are TGTGCCACCAGCAGAGAGTCCCTTGGGGCGCTTAACTATGGCTACACCTTC. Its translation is CATSRESLGALNYGYTF. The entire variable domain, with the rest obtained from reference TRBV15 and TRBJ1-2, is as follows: DAMVIQNPRYQVTQFGKPVTLSCSQTLNHNVMYWYQQKSSQAPKLLFHYYDKDFNNEADTPDNFQSRRPNTSFCFLDIRSPGLGDTAMYLCATSRESLGALNYGYTFGSGTRLTVV.

CDR3 nucleotide sequence: TGTGCCAGCAGTCAATTGCGAGACACAGATACGCAGTATTTT. Amino acids: CASSQLRDTDTQYF. The rearrangement links TRBV7-3 to TRBJ2-3, with D uncertain. With 6 bases removed from V and 2 bases from J, the gap between germline ends came to 12 bases. This CDR3 region has 14 residues. Germline V gene data show CDR1 as SGHTA and CDR2 as FQGTGA.

This chain's CDR3 is CASTPGDTQYF. The CDR3 coding sequence is TGTGCCAGCACCCCAGGTGATACGCAGTATTTT. The chain employs TRBV7-2 and TRBJ2-3; no reliable D call. In germline, CDR1 is SGHTA, CDR2 FQGNSA. Trimming removed 7 bases from V and 6 bases from J, with 8 bases in between. This CDR3 has 11 amino acids.

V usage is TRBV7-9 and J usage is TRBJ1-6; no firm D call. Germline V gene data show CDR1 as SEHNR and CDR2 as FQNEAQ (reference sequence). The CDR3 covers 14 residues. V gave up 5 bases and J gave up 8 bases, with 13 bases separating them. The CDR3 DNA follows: TGTGCCAGCAGCGCGGGTGGGGAGCATTCACCCCTCCACTTT. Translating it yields CASSAGGEHSPLHF.

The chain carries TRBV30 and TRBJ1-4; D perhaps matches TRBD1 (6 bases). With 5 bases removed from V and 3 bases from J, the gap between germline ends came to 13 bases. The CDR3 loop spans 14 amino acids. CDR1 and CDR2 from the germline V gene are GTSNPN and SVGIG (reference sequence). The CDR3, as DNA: TGTGCCTGGGACGGAGGACAGCCTAATGAAAAACTGTTTTTT. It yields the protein CAWDGGQPNEKLFF.

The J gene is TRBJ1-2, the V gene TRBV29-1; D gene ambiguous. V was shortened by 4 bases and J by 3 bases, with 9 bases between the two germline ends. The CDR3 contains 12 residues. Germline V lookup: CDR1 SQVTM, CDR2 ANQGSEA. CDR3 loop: CSVGSAYYGYTF. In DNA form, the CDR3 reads TGCAGCGTTGGGTCAGCTTACTATGGCTACACCTTC. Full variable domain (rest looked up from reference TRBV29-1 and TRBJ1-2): SAVISQKPSRDICQRGTSLTIQCQVDSQVTMMFWYRQQPGQSLTLIATANQGSEATYESGFVIDKFPISRPNLTFSTLTVSNMSPEDSSIYLCSVGSAYYGYTFGSGTRLTVV.

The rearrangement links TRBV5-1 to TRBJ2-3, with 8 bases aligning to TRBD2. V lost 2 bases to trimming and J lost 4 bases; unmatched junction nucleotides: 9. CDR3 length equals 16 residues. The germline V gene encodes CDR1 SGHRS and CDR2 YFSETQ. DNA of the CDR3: TGCGCCAGCAGCTTTGGGACTAGAACTCACGCAGATACGCAGTATTTT. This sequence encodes CASSFGTRTHADTQYF.